This TCR beta chain emerged from a study of blood T cell repertoires in COVID-19. Original analysis: Amplification from reference gene primers served as the basis for estimated nucleated cell counts. TCRdb's table, derived via immunoSEQ multiplex PCR, lists solely in-frame clones and lacks some. Clone size and V and J calls were adopted from that table, with D and trimming inferred from the DNA. The data show roughly 190,000 clones, approximately 90% seen once. The V gene end was trimmed by 0 bases and the J gene end by 4 bases; junction bases not matched to a gene: 5. Germline V gives CDR1 SGHAT, CDR2 FQNNGV. This CDR3 comprises 16 residues.

The genes are TRBV11-2 and TRBJ2-1, with 8 bases aligning to TRBD2. The clonotype was recovered from a human donor in a cohort sampled during active COVID-19. Material for sequencing was peripheral blood. For the CDR3, the DNA is TGTGCCAGCAGCTTAGAGGGACTAGTGGGGTACAATGAGCAGTTCTTC. It encodes CASSLEGLVGYNEQFF.